This TCR beta chain derives from a study of OX40 agonist ivuxolimab in advanced cancers. Study information: Hepatocellular carcinoma, melanoma, renal cell or head and neck cancer occurred in dose-escalation patients.

As to this clone: Its antigen is currently unknown.

Trimming removed 2 bases from V and 5 bases from J; junction bases left unmatched: 10. CDR1 and CDR2 (germline): SGDLS, YYNGEE. The length of the CDR3 is 16 residues. Points from the study as a whole: Circulating CD4+ and CD8+ T cells showed clonal expansion by week 6 at 0.1 to 3.0 mg/kg.

The assay was immunoSEQ multiplex PCR, and TCRdb's table has in-frame clones only and misses some. The sample records 45,000 to 50,000 clones, less than 90% being singletons. This receptor was identified in an adult with an advanced solid tumor such as melanoma, head and neck, liver or kidney cancer. The sequenced sample was CD4+ or CD8+ T cells sorted from blood, obtained in a trial of the OX40 agonist ivuxolimab. V usage is TRBV9 and J usage is TRBJ2-5, with 9 bases identical to TRBD1. CDR3 protein: CASSVGTGYLRETQYF. CDR3 coding DNA: TGTGCCAGCAGCGTCGGGACAGGGTACCTCCGGGAGACCCAGTACTTC.